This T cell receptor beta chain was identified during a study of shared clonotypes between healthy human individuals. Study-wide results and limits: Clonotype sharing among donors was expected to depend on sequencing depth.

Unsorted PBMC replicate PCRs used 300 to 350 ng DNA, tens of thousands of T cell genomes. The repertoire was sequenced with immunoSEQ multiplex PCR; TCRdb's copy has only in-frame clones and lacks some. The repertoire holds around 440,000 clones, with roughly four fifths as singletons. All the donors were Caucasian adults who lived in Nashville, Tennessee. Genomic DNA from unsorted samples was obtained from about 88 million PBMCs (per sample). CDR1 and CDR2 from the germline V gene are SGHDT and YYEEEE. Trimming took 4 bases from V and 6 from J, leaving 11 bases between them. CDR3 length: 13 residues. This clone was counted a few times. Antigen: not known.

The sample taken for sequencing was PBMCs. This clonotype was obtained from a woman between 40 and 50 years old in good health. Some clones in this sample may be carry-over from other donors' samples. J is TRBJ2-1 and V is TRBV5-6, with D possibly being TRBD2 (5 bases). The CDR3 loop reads CASSRGLVNEQFF. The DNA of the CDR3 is TGTGCCAGCAGCCGCGGACTTGTCAATGAGCAGTTCTTC.